Below, 30 T cell receptor beta chains from the same sample are listed, as sequenced in a study of identical twins (dated by TCRdb to the mid-2010s). Library method: 5' RACE. These reads were obtained on an Illumina HiSeq 2000. The raw public data were reprocessed by TCRdb itself: fastp quality trimming at Q25, MiXCR clonotype calling, in-frame beta chains only. Identical CDR3 protein sequences are pooled into one entry, listed with their most common genes and DNA. For this sample the table gives fewer than 650,000 distinct CDR3 sequences, of which around 7.5% were detected only once. Of the sample, 1.6% is held by the ten largest clones. The sample was also reused in another study, on yellow fever vaccine responses in identical twins.

The source material was PBMCs. The receptors here all came from a woman between 18 and 29 years old in good health.

This clonotype was seen only a few times. The chain links TRBV4-2 to TRBJ2-1, with 7 bases aligning to TRBD2. Germline V CDR1 and CDR2: LGHNA, YNFKEQ. This CDR3 spans 17 amino acids. J lost 3 bases, V lost 4 bases, and 12 bases had no gene match. The CDR3 sequence is CASSRGGRDSIYNEQFF. CDR3 DNA: TGTGCCAGCAGCCGGGGGGGTCGGGACTCCATCTACAATGAGCAGTTCTTC.

The sample holds many counts of this clonotype. The chain uses TRBV5-8 and TRBJ2-6, with 8 bases lining up with TRBD2. Germline CDR1 and CDR2: SGHTS and YDEGEE. V dropped 5 bases and J dropped 4; count of bases not matched to a gene: 14. The CDR3 contains 18 residues. CDR3 in DNA: TGTGCCAGCAGTACCCTTCCGGGGGGGTCGCGAGGGGCCAACGTCCTGACTTTC. Amino acid sequence: CASSTLPGGSRGANVLTF.

The CDR3 nucleotides are TGTGCCAGCAGCGCCGGGGGACTAGCGGGAGTCTTGAACACCGGGGAGCTGTTTTTT. It yields the protein CASSAGGLAGVLNTGELFF. The rearrangement uses TRBV5-6 and TRBJ2-2; 14 bases are a match to TRBD2. J gave up 1 base and V 4 bases, and 9 bases lay outside the gene matches. The CDR3 has 19 residues. The germline CDR1 and CDR2 sequences are SGHDT and YYEEEE.

The genes are TRBV5-1 and TRBJ2-1; 12 bases map to TRBD2. Germline V CDR1 and CDR2: SGHRS, YFSETQ. The CDR3 sequence is 17 residues long. V trimming: 0 bases; J trimming: 6 bases; junction bases outside the gene matches: 7. As DNA, the CDR3 is TGCGCCAGCAGCTTGGCGGCTAGCGGGGGGGCTGGCAATGAGCAGTTCTTC. Translated, it gives CASSLAASGGAGNEQFF. Filled out from reference TRBV5-1 and TRBJ2-1, the complete variable domain reads KAGVTQTPRYLIKTRGQQVTLSCSPISGHRSVSWYQQTPGQGLQFLFEYFSETQRNKGNFPGRFSGRQFSNSRSEMNVSTLELGDSALYLCASSLAASGGAGNEQFFGPGTRLTVL.

The DNA for the CDR3 is TGTGCCAGCAGCTTAATGTTGGCGGGGAAGACAGATACGCAGTATTTT. Protein sequence: CASSLMLAGKTDTQYF. The rearrangement links TRBV7-8 to TRBJ2-3; tentatively, D is TRBD2 (6 bases). The germline V gene has CDR1 SGHVS and CDR2 FQNEAQ. V was shortened by 2 bases and J by 3 bases, with 15 bases between the two germline ends. The CDR3 extends over 16 amino acids.

This clonotype was observed at least ten times. This chain uses TRBV10-3 with TRBJ1-5; no definite D call. In germline, CDR1 is ENHRY, CDR2 SYGVKD. V was pared by 2 bases and J by 0 bases, with 11 bases between. The CDR3 is 16 amino acids. The CDR3 region is CAISEGRSNSNQPQHF. CDR3 in DNA: TGTGCCATCAGTGAGGGCAGGAGCAATAGCAATCAGCCCCAGCATTTT.

This clonotype turned up a few times. The V call is TRBV10-2, the J call TRBJ2-7, with TRBD1 identical over 7 bases. CDR3 size: 13 residues. V lost 8 bases, J lost 4 bases, and 8 bases stayed unmatched. Germline V gives CDR1 WSHSY, CDR2 SAAADI. CDR3 nucleotide sequence: TGCGCCAGCCGGGACAGCCAAGCTTACGAGCAGTACGTC. The encoded protein is CASRDSQAYEQYV.

This clonotype has at least ten counts. The chain links TRBV4-1 to TRBJ1-6, with TRBD1 matching over 7 bases. The CDR3 extends over 15 amino acids. V trimming: 2 bases; J trimming: 6 bases; junction bases outside the gene matches: 4. Germline loops: CDR1 MGHRA, CDR2 YSYEKL. CDR3 in DNA: TGCGCCAGCAGCCAACCCGGGACAGCTAATTCACCCCTCCACTTT. This codes for CASSQPGTANSPLHF.

This clonotype has more than one count but fewer than ten. This chain connects TRBV7-8 to TRBJ2-3, with 13 bases lining up with TRBD2. CDR1 is SGHVS, CDR2 FQNEAQ, per germline. This CDR3 is 17 amino acids long. The ends lost 0 bases at V and 4 bases at J; junction bases unmatched: 4. CDR3 sequence: CASSLAGGLAGADTQYF. CDR3 nucleotide sequence: TGTGCCAGCAGCTTAGCGGGAGGACTAGCGGGAGCAGATACGCAGTATTTT.

This clonotype was seen a few times. This chain uses TRBV25-1 with TRBJ2-3, with 9 positions matching TRBD2. Per germline, CDR1 MGHDK and CDR2 SYGVNS. The length of the CDR3 is 14 residues. Trimming removed 6 bases from V and 10 bases from J; junction bases left unmatched: 11. This CDR3 reads CASREAGGAMPQYF. The CDR3 nucleotides are TGTGCCAGCAGGGAAGCGGGGGGTGCAATGCCGCAGTATTTT.

This clonotype was seen only a few times. The chain carries TRBV12-3 or TRBV12-4 and TRBJ1-4, with D possibly being TRBD1 (5 bases). V dropped 3 bases and J dropped 3 bases, with 11 bases sitting between them. The CDR3 contains 15 residues. The CDR3 bases are TGTGCCAGCAGTTTCGGCAGGGCCCCTAATGAAAAACTGTTTTTT. Protein sequence: CASSFGRAPNEKLFF.

This clonotype was seen only a few times. This sequence joins TRBV29-1 and TRBJ2-1; 10 bases line up with TRBD2. The CDR3 sequence is 15 residues long. The trim removed 3 bases at V and 1 base at J, leaving 3 bases unmatched. The germline gives CDR1 SQVTM, CDR2 ANQGSEA. This CDR3 is CSVDRTSGSYNEQFF. The CDR3 coding sequence is TGCAGCGTTGACAGGACTAGCGGTTCCTACAATGAGCAGTTCTTC.

The rearrangement links TRBV29-1 to TRBJ2-7; possible D gene TRBD1, 5 bases. Trimming shortened V by 5 bases and J by 7 bases, and 12 bases separated the two germline ends. Germline CDR1 SQVTM, CDR2 ANQGSEA. The CDR3 totals 11 residues. CDR3: CSVMGRGEQYF. CDR3 nucleotide sequence: TGCAGCGTTATGGGGCGCGGTGAGCAGTACTTC.

This sequence joins TRBV12-3 or TRBV12-4 and TRBJ2-5; D call uncertain. V shed 4 bases and J shed 1 base, with 7 bases lying between them. The CDR3 consists of 13 residues. The CDR3 sequence: CASSWFLQETQYF. The CDR3 bases are TGTGCCAGCAGTTGGTTTCTCCAAGAGACCCAGTACTTC.

This clonotype came up a few times. This chain joins TRBV12-3 or TRBV12-4 and TRBJ2-4; D not resolved. The CDR3 contains 12 residues. Trimming shortened V by 7 bases and J by 5 bases, and 9 bases separated the two germline ends. CDR3 loop: CASTSEENIQYF. The CDR3 DNA reads TGTGCCAGCACCAGCGAGGAAAACATTCAGTACTTC.

This clonotype was counted only a few times. This chain links TRBV20-1 with TRBJ1-1; TRBD1 might be the D (5 bases). Germline V gene sequence: CDR1 DFQATT, CDR2 SNEGSKA (reference sequence). The CDR3 covers 14 residues. The V and J ends lost 5 bases and 0 bases respectively, with 13 bases between them. The CDR3 sequence is CSARRGPMNTEAFF. DNA for the CDR3: TGCAGTGCTCGTAGGGGACCTATGAACACTGAAGCTTTCTTT.

The chain carries TRBV5-6 and TRBJ2-3, with 8 nucleotides matching TRBD2. CDR1 is SGHDT, CDR2 YYEEEE, per germline. With 5 bases clipped from V and 4 bases from J, the junction kept 9 bases outside the gene matches. The CDR3 is 15 amino acids. Here the CDR3 DNA reads TGTGCCAGCAGTCTAACGGGGGGGTATGCAGATACGCAGTATTTT. It codes for CASSLTGGYADTQYF.

This clonotype was found a few times. This sequence joins TRBV20-1 and TRBJ1-5; the D is unclear. V gave up 6 bases and J gave up 9 bases, with 24 bases separating them. CDR1 and CDR2 (germline): DFQATT, SNEGSKA (reference sequence). CDR3 length: 15 amino acids. The CDR3, as DNA: TGCAGTGCCACCCCCGTAGGATCCTATAGTCGGCCCCAGCATTTT. Translation: CSATPVGSYSRPQHF.

This clonotype was counted many times. The genes are TRBV12-3 or TRBV12-4 and TRBJ1-5; tentatively, D is TRBD1 (5 bases). CDR3 length: 12 amino acids. V lost 6 bases to trimming and J lost 9 bases, with 12 bases between them. CDR3 loop: CASRGDGSPQHF. CDR3 coding DNA: TGTGCCAGCAGGGGGGACGGATCGCCCCAGCATTTT.

V gene TRBV6-1 combines with J gene TRBJ2-3; 7 bases agree with TRBD1. From germline, CDR1 is MNHNS and CDR2 SASEGT. V lost 2 bases, J lost 2 bases, and 1 base stayed unmatched. The CDR3 runs to 14 residues. Written as DNA, the CDR3 is TGTGCCAGCAGTGAACAGGGGGTCACAGATACGCAGTATTTT. Its translation: CASSEQGVTDTQYF.

The V and J genes are TRBV12-3 or TRBV12-4 and TRBJ1-6; D is possibly TRBD1 (5 bases). The CDR3 runs to 14 residues. Deletions cut 4 bases from V and 13 bases from J, with 17 bases between. The CDR3 sequence is CASSSRDVGPPLHF. For the CDR3, the DNA is TGTGCCAGCAGTTCACGGGACGTAGGTCCCCCCCTCCACTTT.

The rearrangement uses TRBV19 and TRBJ2-6; 12 bases are a match to TRBD1. This CDR3 contains 23 residues. The junction had 22 bases not matched to a gene; V was cut back by 3 bases and J by 4 bases. CDR1 is LNHDA and CDR2 is SQIVND in the germline V gene (reference sequence). The CDR3 DNA follows: TGTGCCAGTAGTATTGGGACGGGACAGGGGGCGAAACCCCTCGTTTACGGGGCCAACGTCCTGACTTTC. It encodes CASSIGTGQGAKPLVYGANVLTF.

This clonotype was observed at least ten times. J is TRBJ2-3 and V is TRBV29-1; no clear D. CDR3 size: 12 residues. Germline V CDR1 and CDR2: SQVTM, ANQGSEA. V lost 3 bases to trimming and J lost 2 bases, with 6 bases between them. CDR3 nucleotide sequence: TGCAGCGTTGATGTCGACACAGATACGCAGTATTTT. This sequence encodes CSVDVDTDTQYF.

The rearrangement uses TRBV13 and TRBJ1-4; 7 bases fit TRBD1. V dropped 5 bases and J dropped 8; count of bases not matched to a gene: 8. The CDR3 totals 14 residues. CDR1 and CDR2 (germline): PRHDT, FYEKMQ (reference sequence). CDR3 DNA sequence: TGTGCCAGCAGCGAGTCCGGGACAGCCGAAAAACTGTTTTTT. It yields the protein CASSESGTAEKLFF.

This chain joins TRBV10-3 and TRBJ2-7; D gene unclear. Trimming pared 8 bases from V and 2 bases from J, leaving 10 bases between. The CDR3 spans 12 residues. Looked up from germline, CDR1 is ENHRY and CDR2 is SYGVKD. The DNA for the CDR3 is TGTGCCATCGGAAAAAACCCCTACGAGCAGTACGTC. The encoded protein is CAIGKNPYEQYV.

This clonotype has more than one count but fewer than ten. The rearrangement links TRBV20-1 to TRBJ2-7, with TRBD2 matching 7 bases. The CDR3 contains 13 residues. V lost 1 base and J lost 5; bases outside the gene matches: 5. Germline CDR1 DFQATT, CDR2 SNEGSKA (reference sequence). The chain's CDR3 is CSARVGGPNEQYF. As DNA, the CDR3 is TGCAGTGCTAGAGTGGGAGGGCCCAACGAGCAGTACTTC.

This clonotype has only a few counts. The rearrangement uses TRBV14 and TRBJ2-3, with D unresolved. Germline V gene data show CDR1 as SGHDN and CDR2 as FVKESK. The CDR3 contains 12 residues. The ends were cut back, 3 bases at V and 2 bases at J, with 3 bases in the middle. The CDR3 nucleotides read TGTGCCAGCAGCCACTACACAGATACGCAGTATTTT. Protein sequence: CASSHYTDTQYF.

Only a few counts were recorded for this clonotype. The rearrangement uses TRBV12-3 or TRBV12-4 and TRBJ2-7; 7 bases line up with TRBD2. The CDR3 sequence is 17 residues long. J lost 3 bases, V lost 1 base, and 12 bases had no gene match. CDR3 sequence reads: CASSLVQSGGSLYEQYF. DNA of the CDR3: TGTGCCAGCAGTTTAGTCCAAAGCGGCGGGAGTCTCTACGAGCAGTACTTC.

This clonotype was seen a handful of times. DNA of the CDR3: TGTGCCAGCAGCCATCGGGTAGGACAGGGCGATTCGCAGTATTTT. Translating gives CASSHRVGQGDSQYF. The gene calls are TRBV14 and TRBJ2-3; TRBD1 agrees at 8 bases. The CDR3 contains 15 residues. The V and J ends lost 3 bases and 10 bases, in that order; junction bases with no gene match: 12. Germline V gene data show CDR1 as SGHDN and CDR2 as FVKESK.

There are a few counts of this clonotype. This chain connects TRBV19 to TRBJ2-1; 11 bases are shared with TRBD2. The CDR3 runs to 15 residues. In germline, CDR1 is LNHDA, CDR2 SQIVND (reference sequence). V dropped 5 bases and J dropped 6; count of bases not matched to a gene: 6. CDR3 residues: CASSPGLAALNEQFF. The CDR3 DNA sequence: TGTGCCAGTAGTCCGGGACTAGCGGCTCTCAATGAGCAGTTCTTC.